A single sample is the source of the 23 T cell receptor beta chains below, sequenced in a study of PD-1 blockade in classical Hodgkin lymphoma. Here immunoSEQ multiplex PCR was the method, and the copy in TCRdb shows in-frame clones only, minus some. There are 25,000 or so clones in the sample; around 64% occur only once, and approximately 17% lies in the top ten. Following autologous stem cell transplantation, relapse occurred in every patient, and exposure to brentuximab vedotin varied. The sequencing here drew on peripheral blood mononuclear cells (PBMCs), taken at baseline. The origin of the receptors is a human donor with classical Hodgkin lymphoma.

V is TRBV9 and J is TRBJ1-1, with unresolved D. Germline CDR1 is SGDLS and CDR2 is YYNGEE. CDR3 length: 14 amino acids. Between the trimmed V and J ends, which lost 4 bases and 0 bases, there was a span of 10 bases. The DNA for the CDR3 is TGTGCCAGCAGCTCCGACAACTTGAACACTGAAGCTTTCTTT. The encoded protein is CASSSDNLNTEAFF.

The chain joins TRBV9 to TRBJ1-1; 9 bases align to TRBD1. Trimming at V came to 4 bases and at J to 0 bases, leaving 7 bases not matched to a gene. Germline V lookup: CDR1 SGDLS, CDR2 YYNGEE. The CDR3 is 16 amino acids. CDR3 amino acids: CASSPTGGAVNTEAFF. The DNA for the CDR3 is TGTGCCAGCAGCCCAACAGGGGGCGCGGTGAACACTGAAGCTTTCTTT.

The gene calls are TRBV28 and TRBJ2-1; TRBD1 matches at 7 bases. Looked up from germline, CDR1 is MDHEN and CDR2 is SYDVKM. This CDR3 spans 15 amino acids. Losses at the gene ends were 4 bases for V and 4 bases for J; bases not matched to a gene: 7. The CDR3, as DNA: TGTGCCAGCAGTTCGAGACAGGGATCTTACAATGAGCAGTTCTTC. This sequence encodes CASSSRQGSYNEQFF.

This chain joins TRBV10-3 and TRBJ2-1, with a tentative D call TRBD2 (5 bases). Germline V gene lookup returns CDR1 ENHRY and CDR2 SYGVKD. V was pared by 11 bases and J by 3 bases, with 14 bases between. The length of the CDR3 is 13 residues. The CDR3 nucleotides are TGTGCCTCCCTAGCTGGCCTCTACAATGAGCAGTTCTTC. This sequence encodes CASLAGLYNEQFF.

This chain joins TRBV6-1 and TRBJ1-2; the D gene is possibly TRBD1 (6 bases). Deletions cut 7 bases from V and 8 bases from J, with 11 bases between. CDR1 MNHNS and CDR2 SASEGT come from the germline V gene. The CDR3 totals 11 residues. CDR3 amino acids: CASTDRRGYTF. For the CDR3, the DNA is TGTGCCAGCACCGACAGGCGGGGCTACACCTTC.

The rearrangement links TRBV2 to TRBJ1-5; D ambiguous. The germline V and J ends were trimmed by 5 bases and 6 bases, with 11 bases remaining between them. CDR3 length: 13 residues. Germline CDR1 and CDR2: SNHLY and FYNNEI. CDR3 bases: TGTGCCAGCAGTAGGAGAATTTCTCAGCCCCAGCATTTT. Protein: CASSRRISQPQHF.

The rearrangement joins TRBV7-8 to TRBJ2-5; D remains unclear. The length of the CDR3 is 13 residues. V lost 0 bases to trimming and J lost 5 bases, with 7 bases between them. Germline V gives CDR1 SGHVS, CDR2 FQNEAQ. CDR3 residues: CASSLARQETQYF. In nucleotides, the CDR3 is TGTGCCAGCAGCTTAGCAAGGCAGGAGACCCAGTACTTC.

The gene calls are TRBV10-3 and TRBJ2-2, with 8 bases identical to TRBD2. The CDR3 is made up of 15 amino acids. From germline, CDR1 is ENHRY and CDR2 SYGVKD. Trimming removed 2 bases from V and 7 bases from J; junction bases left unmatched: 6. CDR3 amino acids: CAISEAGGPGGELFF. In nucleotides, the CDR3 is TGTGCCATCAGTGAGGCGGGAGGCCCCGGCGGGGAGCTGTTTTTT.

By sample fraction, this clone is medium-sized. V usage is TRBV7-9 and J usage is TRBJ1-3; weak D call: TRBD1 (5 bases). Germline values: CDR1 SEHNR, CDR2 FQNEAQ (reference sequence). V dropped 3 bases and J dropped 0 bases, with 9 bases sitting between them. The CDR3 runs 15 residues. The CDR3 sequence is CASSLGGTSGNTIYF. The CDR3 DNA sequence: TGTGCCAGCAGCTTGGGAGGGACCTCTGGAAACACCATATATTTT.

This clone was seen a handful of times. The rearrangement uses TRBV19 and TRBJ2-2; D is unresolved. Germline CDR1 and CDR2: LNHDA and SQIVND (reference sequence). This CDR3 spans 16 amino acids. V was pared by 2 bases and J by 0 bases, with 10 bases between. Here the CDR3 DNA reads TGTGCCAGTAGTATACTGACGCTAGCGAACACCGGGGAGCTGTTTTTT. It translates to CASSILTLANTGELFF.

The chain couples TRBV5-1 to TRBJ1-2; a possible D gene is TRBD1 (5 bases). CDR1 is SGHRS, CDR2 YFSETQ, per germline. V was trimmed by 0 bases and J by 5 bases, leaving 14 bases between them. The CDR3 is 15 residues long. CDR3 loop: CASSLGGASQYGYTF. CDR3 sequence (DNA): TGCGCCAGCAGCTTGGGAGGGGCGAGTCAGTATGGCTACACCTTC.

This clone came up a few times. V and J are TRBV5-4 and TRBJ1-5; 8 bases match TRBD1. This CDR3 is 14 amino acids long. Germline CDR1 and CDR2: SGHNT and YYREEE (reference sequence). Trimming removed 4 bases from V and 5 bases from J; junction bases left unmatched: 5. The CDR3 spells CASSQTGADQPQHF. CDR3 nucleotides: TGTGCCAGCAGCCAGACAGGGGCTGATCAGCCCCAGCATTTT.

This clone has just a few counts. The V call is TRBV19, the J call TRBJ1-3; 11 positions match TRBD1. With 10 bases clipped from V and 0 bases from J, the junction kept 11 bases outside the gene matches. Germline V gives CDR1 LNHDA, CDR2 SQIVND (reference sequence). The CDR3 covers 17 residues. The CDR3 sequence: CATSGTGGLISGNTIYF. The CDR3 DNA reads as TGTGCCACTTCCGGGACAGGGGGTCTGATCTCTGGAAACACCATATATTTT.

This clone occurred once. This chain uses TRBV5-1 with TRBJ2-1; D gene uncertain. Looked up from germline, CDR1 is SGHRS and CDR2 is YFSETQ. The CDR3 contains 14 residues. V shed 0 bases and J shed 6 bases, with 10 bases lying between them. CDR3 region: CASSLARSSNEQFF. CDR3 in DNA: TGCGCCAGCAGCTTGGCGCGGTCCAGCAATGAGCAGTTCTTC.

This clone qualifies as medium-sized. This chain joins TRBV4-1 and TRBJ1-6, with D possibly TRBD1 on 5 matching bases. The CDR3 is made up of 15 amino acids. Germline V gene sequence: CDR1 MGHRA, CDR2 YSYEKL. Trimming removed 1 base from V and 7 bases from J, with 11 bases in between. As DNA, the CDR3 is TGCGCCAGCAGCCAAGTCGTCGGGGGGAATTCACCCCTCCACTTT. Residues: CASSQVVGGNSPLHF.

This clone appeared once. The gene calls are TRBV5-4 and TRBJ2-7; 7 nucleotides agree with TRBD2. V shed 4 bases, J shed 6 bases, and the junction held 13 bases outside the gene matches. Looked up from germline, CDR1 is SGHNT and CDR2 is YYREEE (reference sequence). CDR3 length equals 15 residues. The CDR3 DNA is TGTGCCAGCAGCCCAGAAATGGGGGGGGATCGCGAGCAGTACTTC. It is translated as CASSPEMGGDREQYF.

The J gene is TRBJ2-1, the V gene TRBV18; 13 bases match TRBD2. This CDR3 has 15 amino acids. The ends lost 4 bases at V and 6 bases at J; junction bases unmatched: 3. CDR1 is KGHSH, CDR2 LQKENI, per germline. The CDR3 sequence is CASSRLAGGANEQFF. CDR3 coding DNA: TGTGCCAGCTCACGACTAGCGGGGGGTGCCAATGAGCAGTTCTTC.

There are a few counts of this clone. This sequence joins TRBV29-1 and TRBJ1-2; TRBD1 is a possible D gene (5 bases). This CDR3 is built from 10 residues. In germline, CDR1 is SQVTM, CDR2 ANQGSEA. Trimming removed 7 bases from V and 7 bases from J, with 10 bases in between. The CDR3 sequence: CSAVGAGYTF. The CDR3 DNA reads TGCAGCGCTGTCGGGGCTGGCTACACCTTC.

This chain links TRBV29-1 with TRBJ1-1; D might be TRBD1 (6 bases). V was shortened by 6 bases and J by 1 base, with 12 bases between the two germline ends. CDR3 size: 13 residues. Germline CDR1 SQVTM, CDR2 ANQGSEA. The CDR3 nucleotides are TGCAGCGTCCGACAGGCCGCGAACACTGAAGCTTTCTTT. It translates to CSVRQAANTEAFF.

The CDR3 loop is CASSSTGGYSNEQFF. The CDR3, as DNA: TGCGCCAGCAGCTCGACAGGGGGCTATTCAAATGAGCAGTTCTTC. The rearrangement uses TRBV5-1 and TRBJ2-1; 10 bases fit TRBD1. Trimming took 3 bases from V and 7 from J; bases not matched to a gene: 7. CDR3 length equals 15 residues. Germline CDR1 reads SGHRS; CDR2 reads YFSETQ.

The chain has TRBV4-3 and TRBJ2-7, with TRBD1 matching over 8 bases. Unmatched junction bases numbered 3, after V lost 4 bases and J lost 4 bases. CDR1 and CDR2 from the germline V gene are LGHNA and YSLEER. The CDR3 runs 13 residues. The CDR3 DNA sequence: TGCGCCAGCAGCCCCGACAGGGGTTACGAGCAGTACTTC. Translated: CASSPDRGYEQYF.

The V gene is TRBV15, the J gene TRBJ1-5; D is undetermined. From germline, CDR1 is LNHNV and CDR2 YYDKDF (reference sequence). V lost 5 bases, J lost 3 bases, and 14 bases lay in between. This CDR3 contains 15 residues. CDR3 DNA: TGTGCCACCAGCGGTATGGTAGGGTTCAATCAGCCCCAGCATTTT. Protein sequence: CATSGMVGFNQPQHF.

The chain has TRBV28 and TRBJ2-2; possibly TRBD1 for D (5 bases). Trimming removed 6 bases from V and 4 bases from J, with 12 bases in between. CDR3 length equals 14 residues. Per the germline V gene, CDR1 is MDHEN and CDR2 is SYDVKM. CDR3: CASRRQGFTGELFF. The DNA of the CDR3 is TGTGCCAGCAGGCGCCAGGGATTCACCGGGGAGCTGTTTTTT.